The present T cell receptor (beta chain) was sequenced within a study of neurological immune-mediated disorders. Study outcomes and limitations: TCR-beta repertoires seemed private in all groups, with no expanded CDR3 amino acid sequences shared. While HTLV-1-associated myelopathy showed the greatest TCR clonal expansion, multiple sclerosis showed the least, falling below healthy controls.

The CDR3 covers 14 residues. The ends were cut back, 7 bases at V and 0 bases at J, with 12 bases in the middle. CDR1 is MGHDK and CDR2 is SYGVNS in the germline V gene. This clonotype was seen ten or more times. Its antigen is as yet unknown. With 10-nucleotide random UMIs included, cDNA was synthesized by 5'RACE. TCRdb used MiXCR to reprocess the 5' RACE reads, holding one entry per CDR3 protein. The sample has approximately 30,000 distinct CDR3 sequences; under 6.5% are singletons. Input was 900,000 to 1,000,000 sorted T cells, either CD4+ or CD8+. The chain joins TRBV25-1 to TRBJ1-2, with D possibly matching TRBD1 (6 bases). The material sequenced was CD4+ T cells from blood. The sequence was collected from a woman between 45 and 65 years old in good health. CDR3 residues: CASKASGANYGYTF. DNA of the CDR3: TGTGCCAGCAAGGCGTCAGGGGCTAACTATGGCTACACCTTC.